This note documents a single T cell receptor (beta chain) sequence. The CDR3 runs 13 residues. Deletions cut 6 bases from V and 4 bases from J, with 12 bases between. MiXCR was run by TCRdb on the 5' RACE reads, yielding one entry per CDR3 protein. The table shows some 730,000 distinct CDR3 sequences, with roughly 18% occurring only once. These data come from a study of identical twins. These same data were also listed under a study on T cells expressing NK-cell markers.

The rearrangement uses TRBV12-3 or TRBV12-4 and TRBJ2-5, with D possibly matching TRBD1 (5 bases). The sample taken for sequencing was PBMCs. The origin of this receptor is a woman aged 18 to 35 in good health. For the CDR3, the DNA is TGTGCCAGCAGGGTGACAGCCGGAGAGACCCAGTACTTC. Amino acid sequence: CASRVTAGETQYF.